One sample yielded the 29 T cell receptor beta chains listed below, sequenced in a study of blood T cell repertoires in COVID-19. TCRdb's copy holds only in-frame clones and misses some; the assay was immunoSEQ multiplex PCR. The table includes some 350,000 clones, over 75% detected once. Material for sequencing was PBMCs or T cells enriched from blood (not recorded which). These receptors all stem from a man aged 18 to 29 who had recovered from COVID-19.

The rearrangement links TRBV19 to TRBJ2-7; 8 nucleotides agree with TRBD1. Germline CDR1 is LNHDA and CDR2 is SQIVND (reference sequence). Trimming removed 5 bases from V and 0 bases from J; junction bases left unmatched: 0. CDR3 length equals 13 residues. The chain's CDR3 is CASSQGASYEQYF. The CDR3 DNA reads TGTGCCAGTAGTCAGGGGGCCTCCTACGAGCAGTACTTC. The full variable domain, with the rest looked up from reference TRBV19 and TRBJ2-7, is DGGITQSPKYLFRKEGQNVTLSCEQNLNHDAMYWYRQDPGQGLRLIYYSQIVNDFQKGDIAEGYSVSREKKESFPLTVTSAQKNPTAFYLCASSQGASYEQYFGPGTRLTVT.

This rearrangement joins TRBV5-1 to TRBJ2-7; D is possibly TRBD1 (6 bases). V was trimmed by 0 bases and J by 5 bases, leaving 6 bases between them. The CDR3 runs to 12 residues. Germline values: CDR1 SGHRS, CDR2 YFSETQ. The DNA of the CDR3 is TGCGCCAGCAGCTTGGACAGGGACGAGCAGTACTTC. The encoded protein is CASSLDRDEQYF.

V usage is TRBV5-1 and J usage is TRBJ2-5; 8 positions match TRBD2. With 4 bases clipped from V and 5 bases from J, the junction kept 7 bases outside the gene matches. This CDR3 spans 14 amino acids. Germline CDR1 is SGHRS and CDR2 is YFSETQ. CDR3 protein: CASSPGLERETQYF. The CDR3 DNA is TGCGCCAGCAGCCCGGGACTAGAGAGGGAGACCCAGTACTTC.

The J gene is TRBJ2-3, the V gene TRBV7-3; TRBD1 matches at 10 bases. This CDR3 has 16 amino acids. Losses at the gene ends were 2 bases for V and 6 bases for J; bases not matched to a gene: 8. Germline V lookup: CDR1 SGHTA, CDR2 FQGTGA. The DNA for the CDR3 is TGTGCCAGCAGCTTAGGGACAGGGGCTTTTTCCGATACGCAGTATTTT. As protein: CASSLGTGAFSDTQYF.

The genes are TRBV7-6 and TRBJ1-5; TRBD1 matches at 7 bases. V shed 4 bases, J shed 1 base, and the junction held 4 bases outside the gene matches. Germline V gene lookup returns CDR1 SGHVS and CDR2 FNYEAQ. The CDR3 runs to 15 residues. The DNA for the CDR3 is TGTGCCAGCAGCTCGGGACAGATGAGCAATCAGCCCCAGCATTTT. This codes for CASSSGQMSNQPQHF.

Worth noting for this clone: The junction does not match germline at one end; this may be a read error. This chain links TRBV7-6 with TRBJ1-2; tentative D call: TRBD1 (6 bases). This CDR3 comprises 13 residues. The germline V gene has CDR1 SGHVS and CDR2 FNYEAQ. This chain's CDR3 is CASSSQSPTGLIF. The CDR3 DNA follows: TGTGCCAGCAGCTCACAATCTCCGACAGGCCTAATCTTC. The full variable domain, rest sourced from reference TRBV7-6 and TRBJ1-2, is GAGVSQSPRYKVTKRGQDVALRCDPISGHVSLYWYRQALGQGPEFLTYFNYEAQQDKSGLPNDRFSAERPEGSISTLTIQRTEQRDSAMYRCASSSQSPTGLIFGSGTRLTVV.

The rearrangement joins TRBV10-3 to TRBJ2-3; D is unclear. V dropped 7 bases and J dropped 5 bases, with 7 bases sitting between them. Looked up from germline, CDR1 is ENHRY and CDR2 is SYGVKD. The CDR3 has 11 amino acids. In DNA form, the CDR3 reads TGTGCCATCAAACAGATAGATACGCAGTATTTT. This codes for CAIKQIDTQYF.

This clone has more than one count but fewer than ten. The chain is built from TRBV21-1 and TRBJ1-2; the table's TRBD1 call for D was not verified on the DNA. TRBV21-1 is termed a pseudogene. The CDR3 has 14 amino acids. CDR3 loop: CASSKSGQLYGYTF. The CDR3 nucleotides read TGTGCCAGCAGCAAAAGCGGACAGCTCTATGGCTACACCTTC.

The chain couples TRBV7-9 to TRBJ1-1; D gene uncertain. V lost 1 base, J lost 4 bases, and 13 bases lay in between. CDR1 is SEHNR, CDR2 FQNEAQ, per germline (reference sequence). The CDR3 consists of 15 residues. CDR3 in amino acids: CASSLVTGGGTEAFF. CDR3 nucleotide sequence: TGTGCCAGCAGCTTAGTTACGGGCGGAGGCACTGAAGCTTTCTTT.

The CDR3 spells CASSSGLAVSTDTQYF. The DNA of the CDR3 is TGTGCCAGCAGTTCCGGACTAGCGGTTAGCACAGATACGCAGTATTTT. V usage is TRBV2 and J usage is TRBJ2-3; the match to TRBD2 covers 10 bases. V shed 5 bases, J shed 0 bases, and the junction held 5 bases outside the gene matches. Looked up from germline, CDR1 is SNHLY and CDR2 is FYNNEI. The CDR3 is 16 residues long.

This rearrangement joins TRBV5-1 to TRBJ2-1, with no clear D. Per the germline V gene, CDR1 is SGHRS and CDR2 is YFSETQ. The CDR3 runs to 12 residues. Deletions cut 4 bases from V and 3 bases from J, with 5 bases between. In DNA form, the CDR3 reads TGCGCCAGCAGCGTATTCTACAATGAGCAGTTCTTC. It encodes CASSVFYNEQFF. Drawing the rest from reference TRBV5-1 and TRBJ2-1, the complete variable domain is KAGVTQTPRYLIKTRGQQVTLSCSPISGHRSVSWYQQTPGQGLQFLFEYFSETQRNKGNFPGRFSGRQFSNSRSEMNVSTLELGDSALYLCASSVFYNEQFFGPGTRLTVL.

The V gene is TRBV30, the J gene TRBJ1-5; D is unclear. The CDR3 is made up of 13 amino acids. With 2 bases removed from V and 5 bases from J, the gap between germline ends came to 10 bases. Germline V CDR1 and CDR2: GTSNPN, SVGIG (reference sequence). In DNA, the CDR3 is TGTGCCTGGAGTAAAACGGAGCATCAGCCCCAGCATTTT. Amino acids: CAWSKTEHQPQHF.

Details on this clone: Additional DNA sequences in this sample encode the identical CDR3. V is TRBV5-1 and J is TRBJ1-2; 8 bases line up with TRBD1. Germline loops: CDR1 SGHRS, CDR2 YFSETQ. This CDR3 has 14 residues. After removal of 2 bases from V and 3 bases from J, the junction contained 3 bases not matched to a gene. CDR3 region: CASSFGQGDYGYTF. CDR3 DNA: TGCGCCAGCAGCTTTGGACAGGGTGACTATGGCTACACCTTC. The full variable domain, completed using reference TRBV5-1 and TRBJ1-2, is KAGVTQTPRYLIKTRGQQVTLSCSPISGHRSVSWYQQTPGQGLQFLFEYFSETQRNKGNFPGRFSGRQFSNSRSEMNVSTLELGDSALYLCASSFGQGDYGYTFGSGTRLTVV.

The chain couples TRBV3-1 (or the pseudogene TRBV3-2) to TRBJ2-2; D is unresolved. The germline CDR1 and CDR2 sequences are LGHDT and YNNKEL (reference sequence). Trimming removed 3 bases at V and 5 bases at J, with 4 bases between. This CDR3 contains 12 residues. The CDR3: CASSHQTGELFF. The CDR3 DNA reads TGTGCCAGCAGCCATCAAACCGGGGAGCTGTTTTTT.

The chain has TRBV4-1 and TRBJ1-1; no reliable D call. Germline V CDR1 and CDR2: MGHRA, YSYEKL. V dropped 1 base and J dropped 5 bases, with 11 bases sitting between them. CDR3 length: 14 residues. For the CDR3, the DNA is TGCGCCAGCAGCCAAGTAACAGCCTCGACTGAAGCTTTCTTT. This translates into CASSQVTASTEAFF.

This clone is a singleton in its sample. This rearrangement joins TRBV21-1 to TRBJ2-3; TRBD1, the table's D call, was not compared with the DNA. TRBV21-1 is a pseudogene segment. The CDR3 totals 15 residues. CDR3 protein: CASSPAGTGTDTQYF. The CDR3 DNA reads as TGTGCCAGCAGTCCAGCCGGGACAGGCACAGATACGCAGTATTTT.

The chain couples TRBV6-5 to TRBJ2-7; 12 nucleotides agree with TRBD1. The trim removed 2 bases at V and 3 bases at J, leaving 2 bases unmatched. CDR3 length: 15 amino acids. Germline CDR1 and CDR2: MNHEY and SVGAGI. CDR3 nucleotide sequence: TGTGCCAGCAGTTACCGGGACAGGGGGCTCTACGAGCAGTACTTC. Protein product: CASSYRDRGLYEQYF.

The rearrangement links TRBV27 to TRBJ2-7; D perhaps matches TRBD2 (6 bases). This CDR3 contains 17 residues. V gave up 2 bases and J gave up 2 bases, with 19 bases separating them. Per germline, CDR1 MNHEY and CDR2 SMNVEV (reference sequence). The CDR3 loop is CASSLTPAGRSPYEQYF. The CDR3 DNA is TGTGCCAGCAGTTTAACCCCCGCAGGGAGGAGTCCCTACGAGCAGTACTTC.

V gene TRBV7-2 combines with J gene TRBJ2-7; 7 bases align to TRBD1. Germline V gene sequence: CDR1 SGHTA, CDR2 FQGNSA. The CDR3 has 14 residues. Trimming at V came to 5 bases and at J to 3 bases, leaving 7 bases not matched to a gene. CDR3 in DNA: TGTGCCAGCAGCCAGGGACAGATTAACTACGAGCAGTACTTC. Translation: CASSQGQINYEQYF.

V usage is TRBV6-5 and J usage is TRBJ1-1, with 8 nucleotides matching TRBD1. Looked up from germline, CDR1 is MNHEY and CDR2 is SVGAGI. The CDR3 sequence is 15 residues long. V lost 3 bases to trimming and J lost 4 bases; unmatched junction nucleotides: 7. In DNA, the CDR3 is TGTGCCAGCAGTTATAGGGACAGGTTGGTCACTGAAGCTTTCTTT. This sequence encodes CASSYRDRLVTEAFF.

The V and J genes are TRBV5-4 and TRBJ2-5, with D unclear. V dropped 1 base and J dropped 5 bases, with 3 bases sitting between them. The CDR3 length is 11 residues. CDR1 SGHNT and CDR2 YYREEE come from the germline V gene (reference sequence). CDR3 coding DNA: TGTGCCAGCAGCTTGTATGAGACCCAGTACTTC. This codes for CASSLYETQYF.

The chain recombines TRBV19 with TRBJ2-1; D remains ambiguous. V lost 4 bases to trimming and J lost 0 bases, with 7 bases between them. Per the germline V gene, CDR1 is LNHDA and CDR2 is SQIVND (reference sequence). The CDR3 length is 14 residues. The chain's CDR3 is CASSSWSSYNEQFF. CDR3 sequence (DNA): TGTGCCAGTAGTAGCTGGAGCTCCTACAATGAGCAGTTCTTC.

The V gene is TRBV29-1, the J gene TRBJ2-7; 12 bases agree with TRBD2. Trimming at V came to 7 bases and at J to 3 bases, leaving 7 bases not matched to a gene. The CDR3 runs to 14 residues. Germline CDR1 reads SQVTM; CDR2 reads ANQGSEA. The CDR3 DNA reads as TGCAGCGCCGAACTAGCGGGAGGTTACTACGAGCAGTACTTC. Translation: CSAELAGGYYEQYF.

This chain links TRBV5-1 with TRBJ2-3; 9 bases align to TRBD1. Trimming removed 2 bases from V and 0 bases from J; junction bases left unmatched: 22. CDR3 length equals 22 residues. Germline V gene sequence: CDR1 SGHRS, CDR2 YFSETQ. CDR3 nucleotide sequence: TGCGCCAGCAGCTTCTACCCCCGGGGACAGGGTCGCCCCTACCTAAGCACAGATACGCAGTATTTT. It yields the protein CASSFYPRGQGRPYLSTDTQYF.

The chain links TRBV9 to TRBJ2-1, with D perhaps TRBD2 (5 bases). CDR1 is SGDLS and CDR2 is YYNGEE in the germline V gene. The CDR3 runs to 15 residues. The ends were cut back, 0 bases at V and 4 bases at J, with 11 bases in the middle. The CDR3 loop is CASSVGGSEYNEQFF. The CDR3 DNA reads TGTGCCAGCAGCGTAGGGGGTAGCGAGTACAATGAGCAGTTCTTC.

The chain employs TRBV4-1 and TRBJ2-4, with 10 bases aligning to TRBD2. The CDR3 sequence is 17 residues long. CDR1 is MGHRA and CDR2 is YSYEKL in the germline V gene. V lost 2 bases and J lost 9; bases outside the gene matches: 13. The CDR3: CASSQTGTDSGRPIQYF. CDR3 coding DNA: TGCGCCAGCAGCCAAACCGGGACCGATAGCGGGAGGCCCATTCAGTACTTC.

This clone was detected once. This rearrangement joins TRBV24-1 to TRBJ2-7, with a weak D call TRBD1 (6 bases). CDR3 length: 12 amino acids. V lost 3 bases and J 4 bases, leaving 6 bases between the germline ends. Looked up from germline, CDR1 is KGHDR and CDR2 is SFDVKD. CDR3 DNA sequence: TGTGCCACCAGTGATCAGGGGTACGAGCAGTACTTC. Amino acid sequence: CATSDQGYEQYF.

The chain recombines TRBV5-1 with TRBJ2-1, with 13 positions matching TRBD2. The V gene end was trimmed by 2 bases and the J gene end by 3 bases; junction bases not matched to a gene: 5. The germline gives CDR1 SGHRS, CDR2 YFSETQ. The CDR3 has 17 residues. The CDR3 sequence is CASSLLAGGTVYNEQFF. The CDR3 nucleotides are TGCGCCAGCAGCTTACTAGCGGGAGGGACAGTCTACAATGAGCAGTTCTTC.

This CDR3 reads CAWSVGRGQYF. The CDR3 nucleotides read TGTGCCTGGAGTGTAGGCAGGGGGCAGTACTTC. The chain links TRBV30 to TRBJ2-7, with TRBD1 as a possible D gene (6 bases). The CDR3 contains 11 residues. V was pared by 0 bases and J by 9 bases, with 9 bases between. Germline-derived CDR1 and CDR2 are GTSNPN and SVGIG (reference sequence).